The 2 T cell receptor beta chains in this list originate from one sample, sequenced in a study of shared clonotypes between healthy human individuals. The assay was immunoSEQ multiplex PCR, and TCRdb's table has in-frame clones only and misses some. Of about 2 million clones listed, 90% to 95% are singletons. Specimen: naive CD4+ T cells sorted from blood. Indicated subset: CD45RA+ positively selected. These receptors were taken from a man aged 18 to 29 in good health.

This rearrangement joins TRBV4-1 to TRBJ2-7; D unclear. CDR1 is MGHRA, CDR2 YSYEKL, per germline. This CDR3 spans 14 amino acids. Trimming left V 3 bases short and J 2 bases short, with 11 bases between. CDR3 sequence reads: CASSHPAGTYEQYF. CDR3 in DNA: TGCGCCAGCAGCCATCCCGCAGGAACCTACGAGCAGTACTTC.

The chain carries TRBV27 and TRBJ2-1; TRBD1 matches at 7 bases. Trimming took 5 bases from V and 6 from J; bases not matched to a gene: 22. This CDR3 is built from 19 residues. CDR1 is MNHEY, CDR2 SMNVEV, per germline (reference sequence). CDR3 region: CASSNAARDRNFGTNEQFF. CDR3 nucleotides: TGTGCCAGCAGTAATGCAGCCCGGGACAGAAACTTCGGGACCAATGAGCAGTTCTTC.